Sequencing of this T cell receptor beta chain was carried out in a study of T cell repertoires in cytomegalovirus infection. This clonotype turned up a few times. Its antigen is as yet unknown. A single record per CDR3 protein comes from TCRdb applying MiXCR to the reads. The sample has approximately 730,000 distinct CDR3 sequences; about 33% are singletons. This CDR3 region has 13 residues. Looked up from germline, CDR1 is SGHTA and CDR2 is FQGNSA. Trimming took off 2 bases at V and 8 bases at J, with 12 bases between the two ends. The sample consisted of cultured PBMCs, taken from culture after CMV antigen stimulation. The sequence derives from a human donor in good health (CMV status not recorded). Some clones in this sample may be carry-over from other donors' samples. The chain has TRBV7-2 and TRBJ1-2; the D gene is possibly TRBD1 (6 bases). CDR3: CASSLQGFGGYTF. The CDR3 region has the DNA TGTGCCAGCAGCTTACAGGGGTTCGGCGGCTACACCTTC. The whole variable domain, remainder taken from reference TRBV7-2 and TRBJ1-2, is GAGVSQSPSNKVTEKGKDVELRCDPISGHTALYWYRQSLGQGLEFLIYFQGNSAPDKSGLPSDRFSAERTGGSVSTLTIQRTQQEDSAVYLCASSLQGFGGYTFGSGTRLTVV.